One sample yielded the 26 T cell receptor beta chains listed below, sequenced in a study of cytomegalovirus exposure and HLA in healthy donors. It was with 60 Vbeta and 13 Jbeta primers that the PCR ran. TCRdb's table, derived via immunoSEQ multiplex PCR, lists solely in-frame clones and lacks some. This sample's clone table lists over 100,000 clones. Sequenced input: PBMCs. These receptors all come from a man aged 30 to 45 in good health and CMV-seronegative.

The V gene is TRBV19, the J gene TRBJ1-1, with 7 bases that match TRBD1. This CDR3 is built from 14 residues. V lost 4 bases and J lost 6; bases outside the gene matches: 8. The germline V gene has CDR1 LNHDA and CDR2 SQIVND (reference sequence). The chain's CDR3 is CASSTDREASEAFF. The CDR3 bases are TGTGCCAGTAGTACCGACAGGGAGGCGTCTGAAGCTTTCTTT.

This chain joins TRBV19 and TRBJ2-1, with 11 bases aligning to TRBD2. This CDR3 region has 15 residues. V trimming: 7 bases; J trimming: 8 bases; junction bases outside the gene matches: 10. CDR1 is LNHDA and CDR2 is SQIVND in the germline V gene (reference sequence). The CDR3 DNA is TGTGCCAGTACCCATCAACTAGCGGGGGTCTATGAGCAGTTCTTC. Protein product: CASTHQLAGVYEQFF.

The CDR3 region is CAISSGLGNEQFF. The CDR3 DNA follows: TGTGCCATCAGTTCGGGACTGGGCAATGAGCAGTTCTTC. The chain joins TRBV10-3 to TRBJ2-1; D may be TRBD2 (6 bases). The V end was cut by 5 bases, the J end by 6 bases, with 11 bases between. The length of the CDR3 is 13 residues. Germline CDR1 is ENHRY and CDR2 is SYGVKD.

The chain employs TRBV6-5 and TRBJ1-1, with D hard to call. CDR1 and CDR2 (germline): MNHEY, SVGAGI. The CDR3 is made up of 13 amino acids. V was pared by 7 bases and J by 2 bases, with 11 bases between. The chain's CDR3 is CASTPRGNTEAFF. In DNA form, the CDR3 reads TGTGCCAGCACCCCACGGGGTAACACTGAAGCTTTCTTT.

This chain joins TRBV5-8 and TRBJ2-3, with 9 bases aligning to TRBD1. The germline CDR1 and CDR2 sequences are SGHTS and YDEGEE. The CDR3 length is 16 residues. The trim removed 4 bases at V and 4 bases at J, leaving 10 bases unmatched. This chain's CDR3 is CASSRSGTGISDTQYF. The CDR3 DNA is TGTGCCAGCAGCAGGTCCGGGACAGGGATATCAGATACGCAGTATTTT.

The chain employs TRBV19 and TRBJ1-6; possibly TRBD1 for D (5 bases). Trimming removed 7 bases from V and 7 bases from J, with 11 bases in between. The CDR3 extends over 13 amino acids. CDR1 LNHDA and CDR2 SQIVND come from the germline V gene (reference sequence). The CDR3 region is CASTTGDNSPLHF. In DNA form, the CDR3 reads TGTGCCAGTACCACGGGGGACAATTCACCCCTCCACTTT.

The V call is TRBV19, the J call TRBJ2-2; tentatively, D is TRBD2 (6 bases). Germline V lookup: CDR1 LNHDA, CDR2 SQIVND (reference sequence). The CDR3 runs to 17 residues. Trimming shortened V by 4 bases and J by 5 bases, and 20 bases separated the two germline ends. CDR3 in DNA: TGTGCCAGTAGTAGCCCTATTTACCGGGCGGGGACCGGGGAGCTGTTTTTT. Translation gives CASSSPIYRAGTGELFF.

V is TRBV27 and J is TRBJ1-2; 7 bases are shared with TRBD1. The CDR3 has 13 amino acids. V dropped 6 bases and J dropped 8; count of bases not matched to a gene: 9. Germline values: CDR1 MNHEY, CDR2 SMNVEV (reference sequence). CDR3 region: CASSLQGSGGYTF. The CDR3 region has the DNA TGTGCCAGCAGCCTACAGGGGAGTGGAGGCTACACCTTC.

This chain uses TRBV7-9 with TRBJ2-7; 8 bases are shared with TRBD1. CDR1 and CDR2 from the germline V gene are SEHNR and FQNEAQ (reference sequence). The CDR3 covers 15 residues. V shed 3 bases and J 7 bases; nucleotides not matched to a gene: 11. CDR3 loop: CASSFSGQGLGEQYF. CDR3 in DNA: TGTGCCAGCAGCTTTTCCGGACAGGGTCTAGGGGAGCAGTACTTC.

The chain combines TRBV6-5 with TRBJ1-5; a weak D match, TRBD1 (6 bases). The CDR3 covers 13 residues. Germline assignment: CDR1 MNHEY and CDR2 SVGAGI. V was clipped by 6 bases and J by 7 bases, with 13 bases between them. The DNA of the CDR3 is TGTGCCAGCAGCGAGAGGGGGGGCCAGCCCCAGCATTTT. The encoded protein is CASSERGGQPQHF.

The chain has TRBV6-1 and TRBJ1-2; tentatively, D is TRBD1 (6 bases). V lost 6 bases and J lost 6, with 11 bases in between. Germline lookup yields CDR1 MNHNS and CDR2 SASEGT. The CDR3 spans 12 residues. CDR3 DNA: TGTGCCAGCAGACTACACAGGGATGGCTACACCTTC. Its protein product is CASRLHRDGYTF.

The rearrangement links TRBV5-1 to TRBJ1-4, with TRBD1 as a possible D gene (6 bases). The CDR3 contains 15 residues. Germline V CDR1 and CDR2: SGHRS, YFSETQ. Trimming left V 0 bases short and J 2 bases short, with 8 bases between. The CDR3 nucleotides are TGCGCCAGCAGCTTGGCAGGGGTCACTAATGAAAAACTGTTTTTT. This gives the protein CASSLAGVTNEKLFF.

The chain joins TRBV18 to TRBJ1-1; tentatively, D is TRBD1 (5 bases). Per germline, CDR1 KGHSH and CDR2 LQKENI. The V end lost 3 bases, the J end lost 2 bases, and 13 bases lay between the germline ends. The CDR3 is made up of 15 amino acids. The DNA of the CDR3 is TGTGCCAGCTCACCTCACGCAGGGTTAAACACTGAAGCTTTCTTT. Protein: CASSPHAGLNTEAFF.

The chain carries TRBV19 and TRBJ2-5; TRBD2 matches 9 bases. With 4 bases clipped from V and 1 base from J, the junction kept 7 bases outside the gene matches. Germline V gene data show CDR1 as LNHDA and CDR2 as SQIVND (reference sequence). The CDR3 is 16 amino acids. The CDR3 sequence is CASSKRGAPPQETQYF. CDR3 nucleotides: TGTGCCAGTAGTAAGCGGGGGGCCCCTCCCCAAGAGACCCAGTACTTC. Complete variable domain (other parts from reference TRBV19 and TRBJ2-5): DGGITQSPKYLFRKEGQNVTLSCEQNLNHDAMYWYRQDPGQGLRLIYYSQIVNDFQKGDIAEGYSVSREKKESFPLTVTSAQKNPTAFYLCASSKRGAPPQETQYFGPGTRLLVL.

The chain links TRBV5-1 to TRBJ2-7; perhaps TRBD1 as D (7 bases). The CDR3 is made up of 14 amino acids. Germline loops: CDR1 SGHRS, CDR2 YFSETQ. Trimming cost V 0 bases and J 4 bases, with 11 bases left between them. The CDR3 reads CASSLEAGGYEQYF. CDR3 nucleotide sequence: TGCGCCAGCAGCTTGGAGGCAGGGGGGTACGAGCAGTACTTC.

The chain combines TRBV27 with TRBJ2-5; D gene unclear. This CDR3 is 15 amino acids long. V was shortened by 3 bases and J by 2 bases, with 13 bases between the two germline ends. Germline CDR1 is MNHEY and CDR2 is SMNVEV (reference sequence). CDR3 DNA sequence: TGTGCCAGCAGTTTCTCCGATGGCAGACAAGAGACCCAGTACTTC. This codes for CASSFSDGRQETQYF.

The chain employs TRBV5-1 and TRBJ2-3, with TRBD2 matching 7 bases. Germline lookup yields CDR1 SGHRS and CDR2 YFSETQ. J lost 0 bases, V lost 5 bases, and 9 bases had no gene match. CDR3 length: 16 amino acids. Here the CDR3 DNA reads TGCGCCAGCAGGGTCCTAGCGGCGACTAGCACAGATACGCAGTATTTT. Translated, it gives CASRVLAATSTDTQYF. The whole variable domain, filled in from reference TRBV5-1 and TRBJ2-3, reads KAGVTQTPRYLIKTRGQQVTLSCSPISGHRSVSWYQQTPGQGLQFLFEYFSETQRNKGNFPGRFSGRQFSNSRSEMNVSTLELGDSALYLCASRVLAATSTDTQYFGPGTRLTVL.

The V call is TRBV5-1, the J call TRBJ1-1, with no clear D. Germline assignment: CDR1 SGHRS and CDR2 YFSETQ. V shed 0 bases and J shed 1 base, with 7 bases lying between them. This CDR3 contains 14 residues. CDR3 loop: CASSLGGGNTEAFF. Written as DNA, the CDR3 is TGCGCCAGCAGCTTGGGGGGAGGGAACACTGAAGCTTTCTTT.

This rearrangement joins TRBV18 to TRBJ2-2; weak D call: TRBD1 (5 bases). Germline assignment: CDR1 KGHSH and CDR2 LQKENI. The CDR3 is made up of 14 amino acids. Trimming took 1 base from V and 5 from J, leaving 8 bases between them. In DNA form, the CDR3 reads TGTGCCAGCTCACCACAGGGGATGACCGGGGAGCTGTTTTTT. Translation gives CASSPQGMTGELFF.

The genes are TRBV5-1 and TRBJ2-2, with D possibly being TRBD1 (6 bases). Germline CDR1 SGHRS, CDR2 YFSETQ. This CDR3 spans 15 amino acids. With 5 bases removed from V and 0 bases from J, the gap between germline ends came to 11 bases. In DNA form, the CDR3 reads TGCGCCAGCAGGACCGGGACACCGAACACCGGGGAGCTGTTTTTT. This translates into CASRTGTPNTGELFF.

The chain joins TRBV30 to TRBJ2-5; 7 nucleotides agree with TRBD2. Looked up from germline, CDR1 is GTSNPN and CDR2 is SVGIG (reference sequence). This CDR3 has 13 amino acids. With 3 bases clipped from V and 9 bases from J, the junction kept 10 bases outside the gene matches. CDR3 sequence: CAWSQPGGRAQYF. In nucleotides, the CDR3 is TGTGCCTGGAGCCAACCCGGGGGGAGGGCCCAGTACTTC.

The V gene is TRBV5-4, the J gene TRBJ2-3, with TRBD1 as a possible D gene (6 bases). Germline V lookup: CDR1 SGHNT, CDR2 YYREEE (reference sequence). The CDR3 contains 14 residues. V was shortened by 5 bases and J by 5 bases, with 15 bases between the two germline ends. This CDR3 is CASRGQQNIDTQYF. The CDR3 nucleotides read TGTGCCAGCAGAGGACAGCAAAACATAGATACGCAGTATTTT.

The V and J genes are TRBV5-6 and TRBJ2-2, with 7 bases identical to TRBD2. V was clipped by 0 bases and J by 1 base; unmatched bases: 3. This CDR3 has 16 amino acids. CDR1 is SGHDT and CDR2 is YYEEEE in the germline V gene. CDR3 coding DNA: TGTGCCAGCAGCTTGGAACAGCGGGGGAACACCGGGGAGCTGTTTTTT. Amino acid sequence: CASSLEQRGNTGELFF.

The chain joins TRBV18 to TRBJ2-6; D remains ambiguous. Germline V gene lookup returns CDR1 KGHSH and CDR2 LQKENI. The V gene lost 1 base and the J gene lost 0 bases, with 7 bases spanning the gap. The CDR3 extends over 16 amino acids. CDR3 amino acids: CASSPLSSSGANVLTF. The CDR3 nucleotides read TGTGCCAGCTCACCACTTTCGAGCTCTGGGGCCAACGTCCTGACTTTC.

The rearrangement uses TRBV5-1 and TRBJ2-3, with a weak D call TRBD1 (6 bases). Trimming stripped 7 bases from V and 0 bases from J, with 9 bases between. This CDR3 comprises 13 residues. Looked up from germline, CDR1 is SGHRS and CDR2 is YFSETQ. DNA of the CDR3: TGCGCCAGCCGAGGACAGAGCACAGATACGCAGTATTTT. This translates into CASRGQSTDTQYF.

The V gene is TRBV9, the J gene TRBJ2-7; D perhaps matches TRBD2 (6 bases). The ends were cut back, 3 bases at V and 7 bases at J, with 20 bases in the middle. The CDR3 contains 15 residues. In germline, CDR1 is SGDLS, CDR2 YYNGEE. The CDR3 DNA follows: TGTGCCAGCAGCGCGGATGCACTCTCGGCGGGGGAGCAGTACTTC. It is translated as CASSADALSAGEQYF.